What follows are 3 T cell receptor beta chains derived from one specimen sequenced in a study of blood T cell repertoires in COVID-19. Measured with immunoSEQ multiplex PCR; TCRdb has only the in-frame clones, and not every one. The repertoire has approximately 170,000 clones, about 84% of them found once; the top ten carry around 6.1%. Input material: PBMCs or T cells enriched from blood (not recorded which). These receptors were obtained from a man aged 35 to 55 who had recovered from COVID-19.

The chain joins TRBV30 to TRBJ1-2; perhaps TRBD1 as D (5 bases). Germline V gene sequence: CDR1 GTSNPN, CDR2 SVGIG (reference sequence). The CDR3 has 12 residues. Trimming left V 5 bases short and J 4 bases short, with 11 bases between. CDR3 sequence reads: CAWGGEFYGYTF. The DNA for the CDR3 is TGTGCCTGGGGGGGAGAGTTCTATGGCTACACCTTC.

This clone was detected many times. The CDR3 sequence is CASSQGLPLYF. Here the CDR3 DNA reads TGTGCCAGCAGCCAAGGACTCCCTCTGTACTTC. The V and J genes are TRBV3-1 (or the pseudogene TRBV3-2) and TRBJ2-4; D not certain. CDR1 is LGHDT, CDR2 YNNKEL, per germline (reference sequence). The CDR3 consists of 11 residues. Trimming took off 1 base at V and 15 bases at J, with 10 bases between the two ends.

The V gene is TRBV7-3, the J gene TRBJ1-5, with TRBD1 matching over 7 bases. Germline CDR1 and CDR2: SGHTA and FQGTGA. The CDR3 extends over 13 amino acids. Trimming at V came to 6 bases and at J to 4 bases, leaving 3 bases not matched to a gene. This CDR3 is CASSGDSNQPQHF. The CDR3 DNA reads TGTGCCAGCAGTGGGGACAGTAATCAGCCCCAGCATTTT.